The 15 T cell receptor beta chains below all came from one sample that was sequenced in a study of cytomegalovirus exposure and HLA in healthy donors. In the PCR, 60 Vbeta and 13 Jbeta primers were used. Using immunoSEQ multiplex PCR, the repertoire was profiled, and TCRdb retains in-frame clones only, with some absent. Listed are about 130,000 clones; roughly 2% falls within the top ten. Material for sequencing was PBMCs. These receptors were taken from a woman aged 60-75 years in good health and CMV-seronegative.

The CDR3 DNA reads as TGTGCCAGCAGTGATGTAGCGGGAGTTCCCCACGAGCAGTACTTC. As protein: CASSDVAGVPHEQYF. The chain recombines TRBV2 with TRBJ2-7; 9 bases agree with TRBD2. Germline V gene lookup returns CDR1 SNHLY and CDR2 FYNNEI. The CDR3 spans 15 residues. V shed 3 bases, J shed 5 bases, and the junction held 8 bases outside the gene matches. The entire variable domain, with the rest obtained from reference TRBV2 and TRBJ2-7, is as follows: EPEVTQTPSHQVTQMGQEVILRCVPISNHLYFYWYRQILGQKVEFLVSFYNNEISEKSEIFDDQFSVERPDGSNFTLKIRSTKLEDSAMYFCASSDVAGVPHEQYFGPGTRLTVT.

The chain couples TRBV7-9 to TRBJ1-2; D ambiguous. CDR3 size: 13 residues. V was cut by 2 bases and J by 4 bases, with 8 bases left in between. Germline V lookup: CDR1 SEHNR, CDR2 FQNEAQ (reference sequence). The CDR3 is CASSLNLLYGYTF. As DNA, the CDR3 is TGTGCCAGCAGCTTAAACCTACTCTATGGCTACACCTTC.

With respect to this clone: Germline and junction disagree at one end, which may indicate a read error. This chain joins TRBV18 and TRBJ1-1; the D gene is possibly TRBD1 (6 bases). The germline V gene has CDR1 KGHSH and CDR2 LQKENI. This CDR3 has 14 residues. CDR3 nucleotide sequence: TGTGCCAGCTCACGGGGCGAGGGGGTCACTGAAGCATTCTTT. This codes for CASSRGEGVTEAFF.

The rearrangement joins TRBV28 to TRBJ2-7; tentative D call: TRBD1 (6 bases). The CDR3 contains 14 residues. V gave up 2 bases and J gave up 4 bases, with 12 bases separating them. From germline, CDR1 is MDHEN and CDR2 SYDVKM. In DNA form, the CDR3 reads TGTGCCAGCAGTTTAAGCACAGGGAGATACGAGCAGTACTTC. Amino acid sequence: CASSLSTGRYEQYF.

The V call is TRBV6-4, the J call TRBJ2-7, with D maybe TRBD2 (6 bases). Germline values: CDR1 MRHNA, CDR2 SNTAGT. The germline V and J ends were trimmed by 4 bases and 3 bases, with 10 bases remaining between them. This CDR3 spans 13 amino acids. The CDR3 is CASSVDSGYEQYF. CDR3 DNA sequence: TGTGCCAGCAGTGTCGATAGCGGCTACGAGCAGTACTTC.

The chain employs TRBV10-3 and TRBJ2-3, with 12 bases lining up with TRBD2. Germline V CDR1 and CDR2: ENHRY, SYGVKD. V shed 4 bases and J 6 bases; nucleotides not matched to a gene: 5. The CDR3 runs to 15 residues. The CDR3, as DNA: TGTGCCATCAGTGGGCTAGCGGGAGGGTCTGATACGCAGTATTTT. Amino acids: CAISGLAGGSDTQYF.

The chain is built from TRBV2 and TRBJ1-2; unclear D gene. Germline loops: CDR1 SNHLY, CDR2 FYNNEI. The CDR3 length is 12 residues. Trimming left V 1 base short and J 12 bases short, with 12 bases between. The CDR3 coding sequence is TGTGCCAGCAGTGAAGGCGGTTTGAGTAACACCTTC. This encodes CASSEGGLSNTF. The full variable domain, in which reference TRBV2 and TRBJ1-2 provide the parts outside the CDR3, is EPEVTQTPSHQVTQMGQEVILRCVPISNHLYFYWYRQILGQKVEFLVSFYNNEISEKSEIFDDQFSVERPDGSNFTLKIRSTKLEDSAMYFCASSEGGLSNTFGSGTRLTVV.

The rearrangement links TRBV5-1 to TRBJ1-1; D is uncertain. The CDR3 has 12 amino acids. Per the germline V gene, CDR1 is SGHRS and CDR2 is YFSETQ. V gave up 6 bases and J gave up 4 bases, with 10 bases separating them. Written as DNA, the CDR3 is TGCGCCAGCATCGGACTGGGCACTGAAGCTTTCTTT. This codes for CASIGLGTEAFF.

The V call is TRBV6-5, the J call TRBJ1-5, with TRBD1 identical over 7 bases. The CDR3 runs 13 residues. The germline gives CDR1 MNHEY, CDR2 SVGAGI. The V gene end was trimmed by 5 bases and the J gene end by 2 bases; junction bases not matched to a gene: 0. The CDR3 DNA is TGTGCCAGCAGTGACAGGGGCAATCAGCCCCAGCATTTT. Its translation: CASSDRGNQPQHF.

In nucleotides, the CDR3 is TGTGCCAGCAGTTTATGGACGGGGGGACCTGGCTACACCTTC. Its translation: CASSLWTGGPGYTF. V usage is TRBV28 and J usage is TRBJ1-2, with a tentative D call TRBD1 (5 bases). Germline CDR1 reads MDHEN; CDR2 reads SYDVKM. The germline V and J ends were trimmed by 0 bases and 7 bases, with 12 bases remaining between them. The CDR3 loop spans 14 amino acids.

Notes on this clone: The same CDR3 is also encoded by other DNA sequences in this sample. The rearrangement uses TRBV4-1 and TRBJ2-7, with 10 bases lining up with TRBD1. Looked up from germline, CDR1 is MGHRA and CDR2 is YSYEKL. The J segment lost 2 bases and the V segment lost 2 bases, leaving 24 bases of the junction unmatched. This CDR3 region has 22 residues. For the CDR3, the DNA is TGCGCCAGCAGCCAAAATACTAACGCTGGTCCCGGGACAGGGGTACCCCCCTACGAGCAGTACTTC. Protein sequence: CASSQNTNAGPGTGVPPYEQYF.

The chain joins TRBV15 to TRBJ2-5, with D perhaps TRBD1 (5 bases). Deletions cut 2 bases from V and 6 bases from J, with 7 bases between. CDR3 length: 12 residues. Germline CDR1 reads LNHNV; CDR2 reads YYDKDF (reference sequence). CDR3 loop: CATSRLGQTQYF. The DNA for the CDR3 is TGTGCCACCAGCAGACTGGGGCAGACCCAGTACTTC.

This chain joins TRBV6-1 and TRBJ1-4; D is unclear. The CDR3 runs to 14 residues. Germline-derived CDR1 and CDR2 are MNHNS and SASEGT. V was clipped by 2 bases and J by 7 bases, with 11 bases between them. The CDR3 coding sequence is TGTGCCAGCAGTGAAACAGTGCTCGGTGAAAAACTGTTTTTT. Its protein product is CASSETVLGEKLFF.

V is TRBV9 and J is TRBJ1-1, with 8 bases fitting TRBD1. CDR3 length equals 14 residues. Germline V gene data show CDR1 as SGDLS and CDR2 as YYNGEE. V dropped 4 bases and J dropped 7; count of bases not matched to a gene: 9. This CDR3 reads CASSPREGTGEAFF. CDR3 bases: TGTGCCAGCAGCCCACGAGAGGGGACAGGTGAAGCTTTCTTT.

In DNA, the CDR3 is TGTGCCAGTAGTATCCGGGACAGGGGGCGAGAGCAGTACTTC. This translates into CASSIRDRGREQYF. The chain links TRBV19 to TRBJ2-7, with TRBD1 matching over 12 bases. V lost 3 bases, J lost 7 bases, and 4 bases stayed unmatched. This CDR3 spans 14 amino acids. Germline loops: CDR1 LNHDA, CDR2 SQIVND (reference sequence).